These 29 T cell receptor beta chains share one sample of origin, sequenced in a study of blood T cell repertoires in COVID-19. Sequencing was performed with immunoSEQ multiplex PCR; in TCRdb, only in-frame clones are kept and a portion is missing. The repertoire includes approximately 220,000 clones, 85% to 90% of them detected once, and roughly 2% sits in the top ten. Sequenced sample: peripheral blood. These receptors were obtained from a woman aged 45-65 years with acute or convalescent COVID-19.

As to this clone: A junction end diverges from the germline sequence, so it may reflect a read error. This rearrangement joins TRBV2 to TRBJ2-1, with 8 positions matching TRBD1. The germline V gene encodes CDR1 SNHLY and CDR2 FYNNEI. This CDR3 spans 11 amino acids. The CDR3 sequence: CASSEWTGSVF. In DNA form, the CDR3 reads TGTGCCAGCAGTGAATGGACAGGGAGTGTCTTC.

The gene calls are TRBV24-1 and TRBJ2-1; 13 bases map to TRBD2. V was pared by 3 bases and J by 8 bases, with 3 bases of the junction left unmatched. This CDR3 has 15 residues. Germline V lookup: CDR1 KGHDR, CDR2 SFDVKD. The CDR3 is CATSDGGLAGYEQFF. CDR3 sequence (DNA): TGTGCCACCAGTGATGGGGGACTAGCGGGATATGAGCAGTTCTTC.

The chain joins TRBV7-2 to TRBJ1-3; possible D gene TRBD1, 6 bases. Trimming cost V 1 base and J 0 bases, with 10 bases left between them. From germline, CDR1 is SGHTA and CDR2 FQGNSA. This CDR3 is built from 16 residues. DNA for the CDR3: TGTGCCAGCAGCTTAGAAGGGGGTAACTCTGGAAACACCATATATTTT. As protein: CASSLEGGNSGNTIYF.

The V and J genes are TRBV5-4 and TRBJ2-3; TRBD2 agrees at 16 bases. The CDR3 length is 17 residues. J lost 5 bases, V lost 5 bases, and 8 bases had no gene match. Germline values: CDR1 SGHNT, CDR2 YYREEE (reference sequence). DNA for the CDR3: TGTGCCAGCAGTGACGGGACTAGCGGGAGGGCCGGAGATACGCAGTATTTT. This codes for CASSDGTSGRAGDTQYF.

The rearrangement uses TRBV7-9 and TRBJ1-2, with TRBD1 matching over 10 bases. The CDR3 is 16 amino acids. J was trimmed by 8 bases and V by 5 bases; bases with no gene match: 14. Germline loops: CDR1 SEHNR, CDR2 FQNEAQ (reference sequence). CDR3 DNA sequence: TGTGCCAGCAGCGTGACAGGGGGCCCCCTACTTATGGGCTACACCTTC. Its protein product is CASSVTGGPLLMGYTF.

V is TRBV29-1 and J is TRBJ2-5; weak D call: TRBD1 (6 bases). This CDR3 region has 14 residues. Trimming shortened V by 7 bases and J by 4 bases, and 19 bases separated the two germline ends. CDR1 is SQVTM and CDR2 is ANQGSEA in the germline V gene. CDR3 bases: TGCAGCGCCCCTGGGGGCAGGGCGGGAGAGACCCAGTACTTC. This codes for CSAPGGRAGETQYF. The variable domain in full, with the rest retrieved from reference TRBV29-1 and TRBJ2-5, is SAVISQKPSRDICQRGTSLTIQCQVDSQVTMMFWYRQQPGQSLTLIATANQGSEATYESGFVIDKFPISRPNLTFSTLTVSNMSPEDSSIYLCSAPGGRAGETQYFGPGTRLLVL.

As for this clone: Its ends do not fully match the called genes, so a read error is possible. The chain employs TRBV7-2 and TRBJ2-3, with 9 nucleotides matching TRBD2. Germline V gene sequence: CDR1 SGHTA, CDR2 FQGNSA. The CDR3 has 17 residues. The CDR3 region has the DNA TGTGCCAGCAGCCTAGCGGGGCTTGTCTATGGCACAGATACGCAGTATTTT. This translates into CASSLAGLVYGTDTQYF. Full variable domain (outside the CDR3, taken from reference TRBV7-2 and TRBJ2-3): GAGVSQSPSNKVTEKGKDVELRCDPISGHTALYWYRQSLGQGLEFLIYFQGNSAPDKSGLPSDRFSAERTGGSVSTLTIQRTQQEDSAVYLCASSLAGLVYGTDTQYFGPGTRLTVL.

The chain recombines TRBV6-1 with TRBJ2-2; 7 bases align to TRBD2. Looked up from germline, CDR1 is MNHNS and CDR2 is SASEGT. CDR3 length: 15 residues. V was clipped by 3 bases and J by 3 bases; unmatched bases: 4. CDR3 loop: CASSDIAGHTGELFF. The CDR3 DNA is TGTGCCAGCAGTGACATAGCGGGCCACACCGGGGAGCTGTTTTTT.

The chain couples TRBV4-2 to TRBJ1-6, with D maybe TRBD1 (5 bases). Germline values: CDR1 LGHNA, CDR2 YNFKEQ. The CDR3 length is 16 residues. Trimming shortened V by 1 base and J by 10 bases, and 17 bases separated the two germline ends. CDR3 bases: TGTGCCAGCAGCCAAGGCCTTGTGGGGCGAGGCTCACCCCTCCACTTT. This encodes CASSQGLVGRGSPLHF.

This clone appeared a few times. This rearrangement joins TRBV7-6 to TRBJ1-5; 9 bases match TRBD1. CDR1 and CDR2 (germline): SGHVS, FNYEAQ. Trimming at V came to 5 bases and at J to 5 bases, leaving 7 bases not matched to a gene. The CDR3 has 15 residues. Here the CDR3 reads CASSLRQGDDQPQHF. CDR3 bases: TGTGCCAGCAGCCTAAGACAGGGGGACGATCAGCCCCAGCATTTT.

The CDR3 reads CASSPRTSGVTDTQYF. The DNA for the CDR3 is TGTGCCAGCAGCCCCCGGACTAGCGGGGTGACAGATACGCAGTATTTT. The rearrangement uses TRBV11-3 and TRBJ2-3; TRBD2 agrees at 12 bases. The junction had 6 bases not matched to a gene; V was cut back by 5 bases and J by 3 bases. The CDR3 runs 16 residues. Germline CDR1 SGHNT, CDR2 YENEEA.

The rearrangement links TRBV14 to TRBJ1-2, with D tentatively TRBD1 (5 bases). The CDR3 sequence is 15 residues long. V dropped 4 bases and J dropped 8 bases, with 20 bases sitting between them. CDR1 is SGHDN and CDR2 is FVKESK in the germline V gene. In DNA, the CDR3 is TGTGCCAGCAGCCGGGGCAGCCTTTTATGGAGCGGCTACACCTTC. As protein: CASSRGSLLWSGYTF.

This chain uses TRBV6-2 or TRBV6-3 with TRBJ2-7, with TRBD1 matching 10 bases. Trimming at V came to 3 bases and at J to 3 bases, leaving 2 bases not matched to a gene. The V gene's germline CDR1 is MNHEY and CDR2 SVGEGT. The CDR3 has 14 amino acids. The CDR3 DNA reads as TGTGCCAGCAGTTATAGGACAGGGGGCTACGAGCAGTACTTC. Translating gives CASSYRTGGYEQYF.

The chain employs TRBV9 and TRBJ2-7; 16 nucleotides agree with TRBD2. The V gene end was trimmed by 3 bases and the J gene end by 6 bases; junction bases not matched to a gene: 6. Looked up from germline, CDR1 is SGDLS and CDR2 is YYNGEE. The CDR3 contains 16 residues. The CDR3 nucleotides read TGTGCCAGCAGCGCCGGGACTAGCGGGGGGGTTTTCGAGCAGTACTTC. Translating it yields CASSAGTSGGVFEQYF.

V gene TRBV13 combines with J gene TRBJ2-3; 11 positions match TRBD2. This CDR3 comprises 17 residues. CDR1 is PRHDT, CDR2 FYEKMQ, per germline (reference sequence). J was trimmed by 1 base and V by 4 bases; bases with no gene match: 7. The CDR3 coding sequence is TGTGCCAGCAGCTCTAGCGGGGGGATGTCTGGCACAGATACGCAGTATTTT. This encodes CASSSSGGMSGTDTQYF.

The chain couples TRBV19 to TRBJ2-7; 10 nucleotides line up with TRBD2. V lost 5 bases, J lost 5 bases, and 15 bases stayed unmatched. CDR3 length equals 17 residues. Germline V gene lookup returns CDR1 LNHDA and CDR2 SQIVND (reference sequence). The CDR3, as DNA: TGTGCCAGTAGTCCCCCCAATAGGGCTAGCGGGAGCAACGAGCAGTACTTC. This encodes CASSPPNRASGSNEQYF.

V gene TRBV19 combines with J gene TRBJ2-1; 7 nucleotides line up with TRBD2. Trimming at V came to 7 bases and at J to 3 bases, leaving 3 bases not matched to a gene. CDR3 length: 13 amino acids. Germline loops: CDR1 LNHDA, CDR2 SQIVND (reference sequence). In DNA, the CDR3 is TGTGCCAGTAAAGGACTAGACTACAATGAGCAGTTCTTC. Protein product: CASKGLDYNEQFF.

The V and J genes are TRBV5-6 and TRBJ2-7; 7 bases map to TRBD1. CDR1 and CDR2 from the germline V gene are SGHDT and YYEEEE. This CDR3 comprises 15 residues. With V trimmed by 1 base and J by 6 bases, 10 bases remained unmatched. Here the CDR3 reads CASSLFRTGRSEQYF. The CDR3 DNA reads as TGTGCCAGCAGCTTGTTTAGGACAGGCCGGTCCGAGCAGTACTTC.

Note on this clone: The sample has other DNA sequences that encode this CDR3 too. The CDR3 protein is CASSWGQLTEAFF. The DNA of the CDR3 is TGTGCCAGCAGTTGGGGGCAGCTAACTGAAGCTTTCTTT. The chain recombines TRBV12-3 or TRBV12-4 with TRBJ1-1, with D possibly being TRBD1 (6 bases). V lost 4 bases and J 5 bases, leaving 11 bases between the germline ends. This CDR3 spans 13 amino acids.

V usage is TRBV6-5 and J usage is TRBJ2-7, with 7 bases aligning to TRBD1. Germline V CDR1 and CDR2: MNHEY, SVGAGI. This CDR3 region has 14 residues. V gave up 2 bases and J gave up 3 bases; unmatched junction bases: 4. The CDR3 DNA reads as TGTGCCAGCAGTTACCAAGGGACAGTCTACGAGCAGTACTTC. Protein sequence: CASSYQGTVYEQYF.

This clone was seen only once. V usage is TRBV30 and J usage is TRBJ1-6, with D unclear. V gave up 1 base and J gave up 5 bases, with 9 bases separating them. The CDR3 runs to 14 residues. Germline V gene data show CDR1 as GTSNPN and CDR2 as SVGIG (reference sequence). As DNA, the CDR3 is TGTGCCTGGAGTGGAACAGTGAATAATTCACCCCTCCACTTT. This codes for CAWSGTVNNSPLHF.

This clone was seen once. J is TRBJ2-1 and V is TRBV4-3, with D possibly matching TRBD2 (5 bases). Trimming took 5 bases from V and 9 from J, leaving 20 bases between them. The CDR3 spans 15 residues. Per germline, CDR1 LGHNA and CDR2 YSLEER. CDR3 bases: TGCGCCAGCAGCACTAGGTGGATTAGCGAGGGTGAGCAGTTCTTC. It specifies CASSTRWISEGEQFF.

The chain links TRBV19 to TRBJ2-3, with D perhaps matching TRBD1 (5 bases). Trimming took off 10 bases at V and 2 bases at J, with 16 bases between the two ends. The V gene's germline CDR1 is LNHDA and CDR2 SQIVND (reference sequence). The CDR3 is made up of 14 amino acids. CDR3 amino acids: CATHSGWDTDTQYF. Here the CDR3 DNA reads TGTGCCACCCATTCAGGGTGGGACACAGATACGCAGTATTTT.

The chain joins TRBV19 to TRBJ2-5, with 13 positions matching TRBD2. CDR3 length equals 19 residues. The germline V gene has CDR1 LNHDA and CDR2 SQIVND (reference sequence). Trimming removed 2 bases from V and 5 bases from J; junction bases left unmatched: 14. CDR3 residues: CASSILPWTSGSVGETQYF. CDR3 coding DNA: TGTGCCAGTAGTATACTTCCGTGGACTAGCGGGAGCGTGGGGGAGACCCAGTACTTC. Full variable domain (outside the CDR3, taken from reference TRBV19 and TRBJ2-5): DGGITQSPKYLFRKEGQNVTLSCEQNLNHDAMYWYRQDPGQGLRLIYYSQIVNDFQKGDIAEGYSVSREKKESFPLTVTSAQKNPTAFYLCASSILPWTSGSVGETQYFGPGTRLLVL.

The chain combines TRBV5-1 with TRBJ2-3; unclear D gene. Germline CDR1 is SGHRS and CDR2 is YFSETQ. Trimming removed 0 bases at V and 0 bases at J, with 11 bases between. The CDR3 is 16 amino acids. The CDR3: CASSLAAITSTDTQYF. Here the CDR3 DNA reads TGCGCCAGCAGCTTGGCCGCCATAACTAGCACAGATACGCAGTATTTT.

The chain couples TRBV18 to TRBJ2-6; 7 bases align to TRBD1. CDR1 and CDR2 from the germline V gene are KGHSH and LQKENI. The V and J ends lost 2 bases and 1 base, in that order; junction bases with no gene match: 5. The CDR3 consists of 17 residues. The CDR3 nucleotides read TGTGCCAGCTCACCAGGGACAGCTTATTCTGGGGCCAACGTCCTGACTTTC. Its translation: CASSPGTAYSGANVLTF.

The rearrangement joins TRBV5-1 to TRBJ2-1; 11 bases are a match to TRBD2. This CDR3 has 14 amino acids. V gave up 5 bases and J gave up 2 bases; unmatched junction bases: 0. Germline assignment: CDR1 SGHRS and CDR2 YFSETQ. CDR3 amino acids: CASRTSGAYNEQFF. The CDR3 nucleotides read TGCGCCAGCAGGACTAGCGGGGCCTACAATGAGCAGTTCTTC.

The chain employs TRBV15 and TRBJ2-3, with TRBD2 identical over 10 bases. V was clipped by 3 bases and J by 2 bases; unmatched bases: 5. Germline V gene data show CDR1 as LNHNV and CDR2 as YYDKDF (reference sequence). The CDR3 has 16 amino acids. The CDR3 bases are TGTGCCACCAGCAGTGGACTAGCGGTTGACACAGATACGCAGTATTTT. Its protein is CATSSGLAVDTDTQYF.

The chain joins TRBV10-1 to TRBJ2-2; TRBD2 agrees at 7 bases. Germline CDR1 is WNHNN and CDR2 is SYGVQD (reference sequence). Trimming cost V 3 bases and J 4 bases; bases outside gene matches: 5. The CDR3 is 15 residues long. The CDR3 spells CASSDGGSATGELFF. The CDR3 DNA reads as TGCGCCAGCAGTGATGGCGGGAGCGCCACCGGGGAGCTGTTTTTT.